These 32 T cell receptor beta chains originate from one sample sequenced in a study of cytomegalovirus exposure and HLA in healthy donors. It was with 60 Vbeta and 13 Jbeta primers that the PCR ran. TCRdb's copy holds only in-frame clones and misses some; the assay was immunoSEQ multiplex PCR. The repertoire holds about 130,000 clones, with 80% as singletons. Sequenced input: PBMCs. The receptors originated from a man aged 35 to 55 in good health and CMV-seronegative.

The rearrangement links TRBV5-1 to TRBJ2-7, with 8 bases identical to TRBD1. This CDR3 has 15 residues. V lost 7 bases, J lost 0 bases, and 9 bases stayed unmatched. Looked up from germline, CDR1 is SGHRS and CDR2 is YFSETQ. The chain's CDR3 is CASGPGQGASYEQYF. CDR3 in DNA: TGCGCCAGCGGGCCCGGGCAGGGGGCCTCCTACGAGCAGTACTTC.

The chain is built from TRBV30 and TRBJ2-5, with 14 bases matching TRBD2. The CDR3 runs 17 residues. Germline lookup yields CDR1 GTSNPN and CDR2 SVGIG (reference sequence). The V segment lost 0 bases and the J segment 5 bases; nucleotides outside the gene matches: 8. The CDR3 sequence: CAWSVGTSGSWGETQYF. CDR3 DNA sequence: TGTGCCTGGAGTGTAGGGACTAGCGGGAGTTGGGGGGAGACCCAGTACTTC.

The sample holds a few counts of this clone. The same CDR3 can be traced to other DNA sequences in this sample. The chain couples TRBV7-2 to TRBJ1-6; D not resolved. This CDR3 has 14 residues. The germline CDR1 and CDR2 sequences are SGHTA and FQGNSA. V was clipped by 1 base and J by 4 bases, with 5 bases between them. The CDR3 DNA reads TGTGCCAGCAGCTTAGGGAGTTATAATTCACCCCTCCACTTT. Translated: CASSLGSYNSPLHF.

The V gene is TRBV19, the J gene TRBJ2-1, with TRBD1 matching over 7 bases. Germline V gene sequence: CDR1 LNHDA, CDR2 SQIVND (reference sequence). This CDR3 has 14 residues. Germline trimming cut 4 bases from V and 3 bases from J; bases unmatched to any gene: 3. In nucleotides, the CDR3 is TGTGCCAGTAGTAGGAGGACAGGCTACAATGAGCAGTTCTTC. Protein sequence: CASSRRTGYNEQFF.

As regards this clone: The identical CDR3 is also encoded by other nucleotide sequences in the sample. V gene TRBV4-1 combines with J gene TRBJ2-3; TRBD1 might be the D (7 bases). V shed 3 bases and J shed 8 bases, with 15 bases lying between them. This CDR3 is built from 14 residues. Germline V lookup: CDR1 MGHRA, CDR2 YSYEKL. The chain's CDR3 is CASSQGQRRGTQYF. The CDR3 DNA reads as TGCGCCAGCAGCCAGGGACAGAGGCGGGGTACGCAGTATTTT.

CDR3 residues: CASSKGQNTEAFF. The CDR3 region has the DNA TGTGCCAGCAGCAAAGGACAGAACACTGAAGCTTTCTTT. The V gene is TRBV7-6, the J gene TRBJ1-1, with D perhaps matching TRBD1 (5 bases). CDR1 and CDR2 from the germline V gene are SGHVS and FNYEAQ. This CDR3 spans 13 amino acids. V dropped 5 bases and J dropped 1 base, with 8 bases sitting between them.

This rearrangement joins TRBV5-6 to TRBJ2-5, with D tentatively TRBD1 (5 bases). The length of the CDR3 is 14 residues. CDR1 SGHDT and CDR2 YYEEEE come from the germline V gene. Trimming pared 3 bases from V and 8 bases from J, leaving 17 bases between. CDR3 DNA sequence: TGTGCCAGCAGCTCCGGGCTGGGGCATCATACCCAGTACTTC. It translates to CASSSGLGHHTQYF.

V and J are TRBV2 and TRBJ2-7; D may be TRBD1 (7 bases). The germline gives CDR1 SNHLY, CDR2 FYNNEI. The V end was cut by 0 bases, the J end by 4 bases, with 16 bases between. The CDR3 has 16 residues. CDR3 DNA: TGTGCCAGCAGTGAAGCGGAGGGCAGGGGGAGATACGAGCAGTACTTC. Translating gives CASSEAEGRGRYEQYF.

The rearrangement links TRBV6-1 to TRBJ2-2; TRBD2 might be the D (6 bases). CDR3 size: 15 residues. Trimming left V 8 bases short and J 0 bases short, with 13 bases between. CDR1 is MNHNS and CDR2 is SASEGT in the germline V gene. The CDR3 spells CASWWGTANTGELFF. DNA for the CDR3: TGTGCCAGCTGGTGGGGGACTGCGAACACCGGGGAGCTGTTTTTT.

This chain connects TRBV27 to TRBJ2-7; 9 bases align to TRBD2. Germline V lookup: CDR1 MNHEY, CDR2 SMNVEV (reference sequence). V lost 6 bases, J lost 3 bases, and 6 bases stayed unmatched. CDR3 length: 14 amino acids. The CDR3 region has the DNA TGTGCCAGCAGCCGCAGCGGGAGGAACTACGAGCAGTACTTC. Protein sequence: CASSRSGRNYEQYF.

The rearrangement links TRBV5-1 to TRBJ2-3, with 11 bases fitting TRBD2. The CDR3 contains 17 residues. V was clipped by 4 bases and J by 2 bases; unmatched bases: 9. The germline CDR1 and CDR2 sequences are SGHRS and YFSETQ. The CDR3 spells CASSPLLAGGFTDTQYF. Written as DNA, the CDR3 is TGCGCCAGCAGCCCTCTTCTAGCGGGGGGTTTCACAGATACGCAGTATTTT.

In nucleotides, the CDR3 is TGTGCCAGCTCACCCGACAGGGGAGAGACCGGGGAGCTGTTTTTT. Translated, it gives CASSPDRGETGELFF. The rearrangement links TRBV18 to TRBJ2-2; 8 bases match TRBD1. V dropped 3 bases and J dropped 5; count of bases not matched to a gene: 5. Germline values: CDR1 KGHSH, CDR2 LQKENI. This CDR3 contains 15 residues. Based on the CDR3 plus reference TRBV18 and TRBJ2-2, the full variable domain is NAGVMQNPRHLVRRRGQEARLRCSPMKGHSHVYWYRQLPEEGLKFMVYLQKENIIDESGMPKERFSAEFPKEGPSILRIQQVVRGDSAAYFCASSPDRGETGELFFGEGSRLTVL.

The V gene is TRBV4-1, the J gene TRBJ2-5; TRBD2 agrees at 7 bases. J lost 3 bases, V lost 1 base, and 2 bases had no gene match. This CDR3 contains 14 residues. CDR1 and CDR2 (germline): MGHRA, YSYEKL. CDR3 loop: CASSQGLAEETQYF. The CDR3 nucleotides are TGCGCCAGCAGCCAAGGACTAGCCGAAGAGACCCAGTACTTC.

CDR3 sequence (DNA): TGTGCCAGCAGTTGGGGTGGGACAGACTACGAGCAGTACTTC. Its translation: CASSWGGTDYEQYF. The J gene is TRBJ2-7, the V gene TRBV5-4; 7 nucleotides line up with TRBD1. The CDR3 covers 14 residues. Germline lookup yields CDR1 SGHNT and CDR2 YYREEE (reference sequence). Unmatched junction bases numbered 8, after V lost 5 bases and J lost 3 bases.

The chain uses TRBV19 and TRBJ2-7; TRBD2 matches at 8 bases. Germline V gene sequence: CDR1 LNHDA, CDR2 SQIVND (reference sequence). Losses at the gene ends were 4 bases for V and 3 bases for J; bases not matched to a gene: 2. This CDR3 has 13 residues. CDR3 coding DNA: TGTGCCAGTAGTAAGGGACTAGTCTACGAGCAGTACTTC. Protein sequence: CASSKGLVYEQYF.

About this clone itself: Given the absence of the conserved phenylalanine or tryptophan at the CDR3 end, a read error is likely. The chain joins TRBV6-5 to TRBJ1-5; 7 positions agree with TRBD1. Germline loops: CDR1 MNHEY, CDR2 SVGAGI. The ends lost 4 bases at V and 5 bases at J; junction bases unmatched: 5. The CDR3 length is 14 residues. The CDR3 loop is CASSSQGRDQPQHV. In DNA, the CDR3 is TGTGCCAGCAGTTCACAGGGGCGTGATCAGCCCCAGCATGTT.

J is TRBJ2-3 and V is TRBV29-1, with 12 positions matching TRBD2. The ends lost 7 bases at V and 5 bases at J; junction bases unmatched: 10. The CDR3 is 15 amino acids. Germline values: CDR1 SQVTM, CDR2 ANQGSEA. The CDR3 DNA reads TGCAGCGCCGCTCGGACTAGCGGGAAGGGAGATACGCAGTATTTT. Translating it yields CSAARTSGKGDTQYF.

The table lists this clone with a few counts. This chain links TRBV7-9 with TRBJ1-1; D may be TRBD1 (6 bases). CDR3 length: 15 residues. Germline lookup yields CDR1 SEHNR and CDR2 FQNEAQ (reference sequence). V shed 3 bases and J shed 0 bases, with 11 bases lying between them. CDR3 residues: CASSLNGQMNTEAFF. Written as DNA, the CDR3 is TGTGCCAGCAGCTTGAACGGACAGATGAACACTGAAGCTTTCTTT.

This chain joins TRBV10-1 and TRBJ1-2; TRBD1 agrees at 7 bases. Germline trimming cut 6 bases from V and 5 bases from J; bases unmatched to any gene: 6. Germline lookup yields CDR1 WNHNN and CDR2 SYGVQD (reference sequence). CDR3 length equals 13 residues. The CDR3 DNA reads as TGCGCCAGCAGCGAGGGGACAGATTATGGCTACACCTTC. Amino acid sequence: CASSEGTDYGYTF.

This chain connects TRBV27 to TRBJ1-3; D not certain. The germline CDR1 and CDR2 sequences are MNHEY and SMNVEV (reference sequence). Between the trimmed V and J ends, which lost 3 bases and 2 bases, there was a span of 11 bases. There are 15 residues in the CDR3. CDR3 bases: TGTGCCAGCAGTTTCCAAGGGAGTCCTGGAAACACCATATATTTT. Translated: CASSFQGSPGNTIYF.

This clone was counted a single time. CDR3 loop: CASSTQFYEQYF. In nucleotides, the CDR3 is TGTGCCAGCAGTACACAGTTCTACGAGCAGTACTTC. The chain carries TRBV28 and TRBJ2-7; D remains ambiguous. There are 12 residues in the CDR3. The V end was cut by 5 bases, the J end by 3 bases, with 8 bases between. The germline V gene encodes CDR1 MDHEN and CDR2 SYDVKM. Together with reference TRBV28 and TRBJ2-7, the CDR3 gives the full variable domain: DVKVTQSSRYLVKRTGEKVFLECVQDMDHENMFWYRQDPGLGLRLIYFSYDVKMKEKGDIPEGYSVSREKKERFSLILESASTNQTSMYLCASSTQFYEQYFGPGTRLTVT.

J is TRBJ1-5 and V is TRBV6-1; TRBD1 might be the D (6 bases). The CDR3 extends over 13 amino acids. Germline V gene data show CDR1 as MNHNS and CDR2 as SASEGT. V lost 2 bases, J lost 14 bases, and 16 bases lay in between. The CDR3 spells CASSERGSGDKHF. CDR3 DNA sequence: TGTGCCAGCAGTGAAAGAGGGTCAGGGGACAAGCATTTT.

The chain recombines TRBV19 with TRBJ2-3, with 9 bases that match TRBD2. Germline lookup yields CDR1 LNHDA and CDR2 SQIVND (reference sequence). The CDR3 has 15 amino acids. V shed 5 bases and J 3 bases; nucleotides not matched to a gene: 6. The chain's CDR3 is CASSGLAGITDTQYF. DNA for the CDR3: TGTGCCAGTAGTGGGCTAGCGGGGATTACAGATACGCAGTATTTT.

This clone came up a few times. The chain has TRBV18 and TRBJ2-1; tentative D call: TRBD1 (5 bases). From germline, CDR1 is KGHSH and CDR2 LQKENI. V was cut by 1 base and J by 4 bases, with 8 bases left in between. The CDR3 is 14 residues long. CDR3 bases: TGTGCCAGCTCACCACTGACAGTATACAATGAGCAGTTCTTC. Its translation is CASSPLTVYNEQFF.

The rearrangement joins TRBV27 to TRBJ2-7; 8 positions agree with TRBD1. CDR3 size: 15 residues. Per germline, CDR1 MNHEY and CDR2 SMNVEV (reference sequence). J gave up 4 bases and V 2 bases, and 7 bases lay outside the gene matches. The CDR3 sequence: CASSLRAGGAYEQYF. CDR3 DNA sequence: TGTGCCAGCAGTTTACGGGCAGGGGGCGCGTACGAGCAGTACTTC.

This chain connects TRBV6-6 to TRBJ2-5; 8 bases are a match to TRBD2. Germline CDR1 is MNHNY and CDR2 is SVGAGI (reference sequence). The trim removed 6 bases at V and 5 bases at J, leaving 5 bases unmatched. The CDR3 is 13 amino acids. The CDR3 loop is CASSLLAEETQYF. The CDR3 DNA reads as TGTGCCAGCAGCCTACTAGCGGAGGAGACCCAGTACTTC.

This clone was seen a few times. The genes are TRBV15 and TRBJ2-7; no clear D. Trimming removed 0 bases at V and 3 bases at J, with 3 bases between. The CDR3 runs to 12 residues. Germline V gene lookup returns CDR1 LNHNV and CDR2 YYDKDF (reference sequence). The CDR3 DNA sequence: TGTGCCACCAGCAGAGACAGCTACGAGCAGTACTTC. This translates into CATSRDSYEQYF. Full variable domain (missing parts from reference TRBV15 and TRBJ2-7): DAMVIQNPRYQVTQFGKPVTLSCSQTLNHNVMYWYQQKSSQAPKLLFHYYDKDFNNEADTPDNFQSRRPNTSFCFLDIRSPGLGDTAMYLCATSRDSYEQYFGPGTRLTVT.

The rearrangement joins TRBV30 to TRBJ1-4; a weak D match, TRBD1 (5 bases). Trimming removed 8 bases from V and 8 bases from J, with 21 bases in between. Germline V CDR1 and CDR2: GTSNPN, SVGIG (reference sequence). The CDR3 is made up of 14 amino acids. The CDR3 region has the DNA TGTGCCGCCGCACGGGGGGTTGAAAGGGAAAAACTGTTTTTT. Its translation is CAAARGVEREKLFF.

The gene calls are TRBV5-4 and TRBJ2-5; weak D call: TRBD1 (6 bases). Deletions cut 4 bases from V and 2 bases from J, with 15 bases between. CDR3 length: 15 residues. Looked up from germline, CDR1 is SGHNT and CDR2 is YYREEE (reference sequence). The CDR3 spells CASSTGSGLQETQYF. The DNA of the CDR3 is TGTGCCAGCAGCACAGGGTCCGGTTTACAAGAGACCCAGTACTTC.

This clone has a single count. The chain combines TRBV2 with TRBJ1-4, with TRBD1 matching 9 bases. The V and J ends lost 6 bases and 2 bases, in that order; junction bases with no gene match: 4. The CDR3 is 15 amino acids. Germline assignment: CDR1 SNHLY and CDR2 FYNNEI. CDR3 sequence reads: CASRPTGGTNEKLFF. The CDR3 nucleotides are TGTGCCAGCAGGCCGACAGGGGGTACTAATGAAAAACTGTTTTTT.

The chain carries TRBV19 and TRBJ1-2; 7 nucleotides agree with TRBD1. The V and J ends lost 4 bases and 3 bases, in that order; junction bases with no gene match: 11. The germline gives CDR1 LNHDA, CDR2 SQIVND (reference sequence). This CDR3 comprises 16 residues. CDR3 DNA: TGTGCCAGTAGTAGATCCCCCTTAGGGGGCGACTATGGCTACACCTTC. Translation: CASSRSPLGGDYGYTF.

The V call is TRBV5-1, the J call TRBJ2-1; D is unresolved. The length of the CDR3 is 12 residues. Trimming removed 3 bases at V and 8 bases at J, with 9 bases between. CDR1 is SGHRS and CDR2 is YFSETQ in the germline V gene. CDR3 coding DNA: TGCGCCAGCAGCTCCGCAGACTATGAGCAGTTCTTC. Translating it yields CASSSADYEQFF.